Listed below are T cell receptor beta chains from one sample, sequenced in a study of blood T cells in healthy people across ages. Each CDR3 protein is one row after TCRdb ran MiXCR on the 5' RACE reads. The table has about 730,000 distinct CDR3 sequences, roughly 41% seen once; the top ten hold around a fifth. The sample consisted of blood. The receptors come from a woman aged 60-75 years in good health. The conserved cysteine and the conserved F or W are not part of the CDR3 here.

TRBV3-1	TRBJ2-7	ASSQAASGGYEQY
TRBV30	TRBJ2-5	AWIGGRGKTQY
TRBV12-3/TRBV12-4	TRBJ2-7	ASSRQAAYEQY
TRBV27	TRBJ1-5	ASSRTDLGNQPQH
TRBV14	TRBJ2-7	ASSSYSSKQY
TRBV12-3/TRBV12-4	NA	ASSFAGITYEQY
TRBV5-1	TRBJ2-1	ASSPDRVTLNNEQF
TRBV7-6	TRBJ2-3	ASSPSAPSTDTQY
TRBV6-1	TRBJ2-7	ASSDWRASYEQY
TRBV20-1	TRBJ1-5	SARDVGGLDQPQH
TRBV10-3	TRBJ1-2	AISRGQGEGGYT
TRBV27	TRBJ2-7	ASSLSPSGTGSYEQY